A single sample gave rise to the 29 T cell receptor beta chains below, sequenced in a study of shared clonotypes between healthy human individuals. This table comes from immunoSEQ multiplex PCR, and its TCRdb copy is limited to in-frame clones, with some not included. The top ten hold 34% of the sample, which has 550,000 to 800,000 clones, 90% seen once. The source material was memory CD8+ T cells from PBMCs. Subset described: CD45RO+ cells pooled with CCR7-negative TemRA cells. These TCRs come from a young man in good health. Some clones in this sample may be carry-over from other donors' samples.

This clone was counted a single time. The V and J genes are TRBV28 and TRBJ2-1; 7 nucleotides match TRBD2. The V segment lost 6 bases and the J segment 1 base; nucleotides outside the gene matches: 6. The CDR3 contains 15 residues. Germline CDR1 is MDHEN and CDR2 is SYDVKM. For the CDR3, the DNA is TGTGCCAGCAGCTTTGGACTAGGTTCCTACAATGAGCAGTTCTTC. Translated, it gives CASSFGLGSYNEQFF.

This clone was seen only once. This chain links TRBV7-3 with TRBJ2-2; 7 bases are a match to TRBD1. The germline gives CDR1 SGHTA, CDR2 FQGTGA. The CDR3 loop spans 16 amino acids. V lost 2 bases to trimming and J lost 6 bases; unmatched junction nucleotides: 9. The CDR3 region has the DNA TGTGCCAGCAGCTTACCTCGCAGGGGGAAACCCGGGGAGCTGTTTTTT. Translation: CASSLPRRGKPGELFF.

This chain uses TRBV13 with TRBJ2-7; TRBD2 matches 8 bases. The CDR3 has 15 residues. CDR1 is PRHDT and CDR2 is FYEKMQ in the germline V gene (reference sequence). V was clipped by 5 bases and J by 3 bases; unmatched bases: 9. CDR3: CASSPIRGLDYEQYF. CDR3 DNA sequence: TGTGCCAGCAGCCCCATACGGGGACTAGACTACGAGCAGTACTTC.

This chain joins TRBV19 and TRBJ1-2; 8 bases line up with TRBD1. The germline V gene encodes CDR1 LNHDA and CDR2 SQIVND (reference sequence). This CDR3 comprises 15 residues. V shed 6 bases, J shed 4 bases, and the junction held 10 bases outside the gene matches. The chain's CDR3 is CASSPDRGLVYGYTF. The CDR3 bases are TGTGCCAGTAGCCCCGACAGGGGTCTAGTCTATGGCTACACCTTC. Supplemented by reference TRBV19 and TRBJ1-2, the full variable domain reads DGGITQSPKYLFRKEGQNVTLSCEQNLNHDAMYWYRQDPGQGLRLIYYSQIVNDFQKGDIAEGYSVSREKKESFPLTVTSAQKNPTAFYLCASSPDRGLVYGYTFGSGTRLTVV.

The rearrangement links TRBV19 to TRBJ1-2; 7 bases are shared with TRBD1. J was trimmed by 6 bases and V by 6 bases; bases with no gene match: 1. Looked up from germline, CDR1 is LNHDA and CDR2 is SQIVND (reference sequence). The CDR3 sequence is 11 residues long. The CDR3 nucleotides read TGTGCCAGTAGGCAGGGGGATGGCTACACCTTC. Translated: CASRQGDGYTF.

The V and J genes are TRBV28 and TRBJ1-1; tentatively, D is TRBD1 (6 bases). The CDR3 contains 15 residues. Per germline, CDR1 MDHEN and CDR2 SYDVKM. Between the trimmed V and J ends, which lost 5 bases and 1 base, there was a span of 14 bases. CDR3 nucleotide sequence: TGTGCCAGCAGTCCACGGACAGCTTGGAACACTGAAGCTTTCTTT. This gives the protein CASSPRTAWNTEAFF. The full variable domain, completed using reference TRBV28 and TRBJ1-1, is DVKVTQSSRYLVKRTGEKVFLECVQDMDHENMFWYRQDPGLGLRLIYFSYDVKMKEKGDIPEGYSVSREKKERFSLILESASTNQTSMYLCASSPRTAWNTEAFFGQGTRLTVV.

The rearrangement uses TRBV9 and TRBJ2-1, with 12 bases aligning to TRBD2. CDR3 length: 17 amino acids. The germline CDR1 and CDR2 sequences are SGDLS and YYNGEE. V was pared by 3 bases and J by 7 bases, with 11 bases of the junction left unmatched. The CDR3 DNA is TGTGCCAGCAGCGCCCCCTTACTAGCGGGAGGTCAAAATGAGCAGTTCTTC. The encoded protein is CASSAPLLAGGQNEQFF.

The genes are TRBV7-9 and TRBJ2-7; D perhaps matches TRBD2 (5 bases). This CDR3 is 14 amino acids long. The germline CDR1 and CDR2 sequences are SEHNR and FQNEAQ (reference sequence). Trimming stripped 4 bases from V and 2 bases from J, with 12 bases between. CDR3 nucleotide sequence: TGTGCCAGCAGCTCCGGAGGCTTCGCCTACGAGCAGTACTTC. Translated, it gives CASSSGGFAYEQYF.

The J gene is TRBJ2-1, the V gene TRBV4-1, with 7 nucleotides matching TRBD2. This CDR3 region has 17 residues. Germline loops: CDR1 MGHRA, CDR2 YSYEKL. Trimming cost V 1 base and J 2 bases; bases outside gene matches: 8. This CDR3 reads CASSQVVLLAAYNEQFF. CDR3 nucleotides: TGCGCCAGCAGCCAAGTAGTGCTTCTAGCGGCCTACAATGAGCAGTTCTTC.

V usage is TRBV7-2 and J usage is TRBJ1-1, with D hard to call. The ends were cut back, 2 bases at V and 1 base at J, with 11 bases in the middle. The CDR3 is 15 residues long. Per germline, CDR1 SGHTA and CDR2 FQGNSA. DNA for the CDR3: TGTGCCAGCAGCTTAAGGATGGCCAGGAACACTGAAGCTTTCTTT. This translates into CASSLRMARNTEAFF.

The chain employs TRBV19 and TRBJ1-2; D is possibly TRBD1 (5 bases). The V gene lost 6 bases and the J gene lost 4 bases, with 15 bases spanning the gap. There are 14 residues in the CDR3. CDR1 and CDR2 from the germline V gene are LNHDA and SQIVND (reference sequence). In DNA form, the CDR3 reads TGTGCCAGTAGCCATAATCGAGGGGCCTATGGCTACACCTTC. Protein: CASSHNRGAYGYTF. The whole variable domain, remainder taken from reference TRBV19 and TRBJ1-2, is DGGITQSPKYLFRKEGQNVTLSCEQNLNHDAMYWYRQDPGQGLRLIYYSQIVNDFQKGDIAEGYSVSREKKESFPLTVTSAQKNPTAFYLCASSHNRGAYGYTFGSGTRLTVV.

This clone was recorded many times. The rearrangement links TRBV6-5 to TRBJ2-2; no clear D. Trimming removed 6 bases from V and 7 bases from J, with 6 bases in between. The germline V gene has CDR1 MNHEY and CDR2 SVGAGI. This CDR3 is 11 amino acids long. The CDR3 sequence is CASSEGGELFF. The CDR3 DNA is TGTGCCAGCAGCGAAGGCGGGGAGCTGTTTTTT.

V gene TRBV28 combines with J gene TRBJ1-4, with D tentatively TRBD1 (5 bases). Trimming left V 8 bases short and J 5 bases short, with 24 bases between. Germline CDR1 reads MDHEN; CDR2 reads SYDVKM. CDR3 length equals 17 residues. The CDR3 is CASGSRGWQGWNEKLFF. DNA for the CDR3: TGTGCCAGCGGCAGTCGGGGGTGGCAGGGATGGAATGAAAAACTGTTTTTT. Combining the CDR3 with reference TRBV28 and TRBJ1-4 gives the whole variable domain DVKVTQSSRYLVKRTGEKVFLECVQDMDHENMFWYRQDPGLGLRLIYFSYDVKMKEKGDIPEGYSVSREKKERFSLILESASTNQTSMYLCASGSRGWQGWNEKLFFGSGTQLSVL.

V is TRBV27 and J is TRBJ2-7; TRBD1 matches 8 bases. After removal of 4 bases from V and 0 bases from J, the junction contained 11 bases not matched to a gene. The CDR3 is 17 amino acids. Germline CDR1 and CDR2: MNHEY and SMNVEV (reference sequence). In DNA, the CDR3 is TGTGCCAGCAGTTCCGACCGGGACAGGTGGAACTCCTACGAGCAGTACTTC. Protein: CASSSDRDRWNSYEQYF.

The V and J genes are TRBV9 and TRBJ2-7; D possibly corresponds to TRBD2 (5 bases). Per germline, CDR1 SGDLS and CDR2 YYNGEE. The V end was cut by 0 bases, the J end by 3 bases, with 13 bases between. The CDR3 is made up of 15 amino acids. Written as DNA, the CDR3 is TGTGCCAGCAGCGTAGGGACTCATAGAAACTACGAGCAGTACTTC. Translated: CASSVGTHRNYEQYF.

The CDR3 reads CASSNRGQSSYEQYF. CDR3 bases: TGTGCCAGCAGTAATCGTGGACAGAGCTCCTACGAGCAGTACTTC. This chain connects TRBV7-8 to TRBJ2-7; weak D call: TRBD1 (6 bases). The CDR3 extends over 15 amino acids. Trimming removed 6 bases at V and 0 bases at J, with 15 bases between. From germline, CDR1 is SGHVS and CDR2 FQNEAQ.

The chain combines TRBV9 with TRBJ2-2; D not resolved. This CDR3 has 17 residues. The germline CDR1 and CDR2 sequences are SGDLS and YYNGEE. With 0 bases removed from V and 0 bases from J, the gap between germline ends came to 12 bases. CDR3 nucleotide sequence: TGTGCCAGCAGCGTAGCGGATAGGGTGTCGAACACCGGGGAGCTGTTTTTT. Protein: CASSVADRVSNTGELFF.

The gene calls are TRBV4-3 and TRBJ2-2; tentatively, D is TRBD2 (6 bases). V dropped 0 bases and J dropped 3 bases, with 14 bases sitting between them. The V gene's germline CDR1 is LGHNA and CDR2 YSLEER. The CDR3 loop spans 17 amino acids. The CDR3 is CASSQEPFKRDTGELFF. The CDR3, as DNA: TGCGCCAGCAGCCAAGAACCCTTCAAGCGGGACACCGGGGAGCTGTTTTTT.

The chain employs TRBV5-6 and TRBJ2-7; weak D call: TRBD2 (5 bases). The CDR3 contains 16 residues. V was clipped by 3 bases and J by 3 bases, with 19 bases between them. The germline V gene has CDR1 SGHDT and CDR2 YYEEEE. DNA for the CDR3: TGTGCCAGCAGCTCGCGGACTGAATCACGAAACTACGAGCAGTACTTC. Residues: CASSSRTESRNYEQYF.

The chain's CDR3 is CASSGREFYEQYF. The CDR3 DNA is TGTGCCAGCTCCGGCAGAGAATTCTACGAGCAGTACTTC. The rearrangement uses TRBV18 and TRBJ2-7, with D uncertain. The ends were cut back, 6 bases at V and 3 bases at J, with 12 bases in the middle. This CDR3 has 13 amino acids. The germline CDR1 and CDR2 sequences are KGHSH and LQKENI. Combining the CDR3 with reference TRBV18 and TRBJ2-7 gives the whole variable domain NAGVMQNPRHLVRRRGQEARLRCSPMKGHSHVYWYRQLPEEGLKFMVYLQKENIIDESGMPKERFSAEFPKEGPSILRIQQVVRGDSAAYFCASSGREFYEQYFGPGTRLTVT.

The chain uses TRBV7-6 and TRBJ2-7, with D unresolved. CDR1 and CDR2 from the germline V gene are SGHVS and FNYEAQ. V gave up 4 bases and J gave up 0 bases, with 7 bases separating them. The CDR3 extends over 13 amino acids. This chain's CDR3 is CASSSSPSYEQYF. In nucleotides, the CDR3 is TGTGCCAGCAGCTCCTCCCCCTCCTACGAGCAGTACTTC.

This chain joins TRBV7-2 and TRBJ2-2; TRBD2 might be the D (7 bases). V was shortened by 3 bases and J by 4 bases, with 24 bases between the two germline ends. The germline V gene has CDR1 SGHTA and CDR2 FQGNSA. CDR3 length: 19 residues. Written as DNA, the CDR3 is TGTGCCAGCAGCTTCCACTCCCGCGAGGGGGGGGCGCGCACCGGGGAGCTGTTTTTT. It is translated as CASSFHSREGGARTGELFF. The complete variable domain, with remaining parts taken from reference TRBV7-2 and TRBJ2-2, reads GAGVSQSPSNKVTEKGKDVELRCDPISGHTALYWYRQSLGQGLEFLIYFQGNSAPDKSGLPSDRFSAERTGGSVSTLTIQRTQQEDSAVYLCASSFHSREGGARTGELFFGEGSRLTVL.

As to this clone: The junction departs from the called germline gene at one end, perhaps through a read error. CDR3 coding DNA: TGTGCCAGCAACACCCCCTCCCACAATGAGCAGTTCTTC. This encodes CASNTPSHNEQFF. The chain combines TRBV6-1 with TRBJ2-1, with D hard to call. This CDR3 region has 13 residues. Germline loops: CDR1 MNHNS, CDR2 SASEGT.

The chain uses TRBV7-3 and TRBJ1-1; D uncertain. Trimming removed 2 bases from V and 1 base from J, with 8 bases in between. Germline values: CDR1 SGHTA, CDR2 FQGTGA. The CDR3 is made up of 14 amino acids. CDR3 amino acids: CASSLDLRNTEAFF. CDR3 coding DNA: TGTGCCAGCAGCTTAGACCTCAGGAACACTGAAGCTTTCTTT.

V is TRBV4-3 and J is TRBJ1-3; D gene unclear. Germline assignment: CDR1 LGHNA and CDR2 YSLEER. V lost 4 bases and J lost 2, with 12 bases in between. The CDR3 contains 15 residues. The DNA for the CDR3 is TGCGCCAGCAGCCCCGGACGGAGCCCTGGAAACACCATATATTTT. This encodes CASSPGRSPGNTIYF.

The CDR3 reads CASSLWSGSTDTQYF. For the CDR3, the DNA is TGCGCCAGCAGCTTGTGGTCAGGGAGCACAGATACGCAGTATTTT. This chain joins TRBV5-1 and TRBJ2-3, with D perhaps TRBD1 (5 bases). Germline CDR1 SGHRS, CDR2 YFSETQ. CDR3 length equals 15 residues. V lost 1 base to trimming and J lost 0 bases, with 9 bases between them.

This chain uses TRBV7-2 with TRBJ2-7; tentative D call: TRBD2 (6 bases). Germline CDR1 is SGHTA and CDR2 is FQGNSA. The CDR3 is 15 amino acids. Trimming removed 0 bases from V and 3 bases from J, with 12 bases in between. CDR3 nucleotides: TGTGCCAGCAGCTTAGCCGGCGGGACCTTCTACGAGCAGTACTTC. The encoded protein is CASSLAGGTFYEQYF.

The chain employs TRBV29-1 and TRBJ2-3; D is possibly TRBD2 (6 bases). The germline gives CDR1 SQVTM, CDR2 ANQGSEA. The V and J ends lost 4 bases and 3 bases respectively, with 14 bases between them. The CDR3 consists of 14 residues. The CDR3 here is CSVVGGEVTDTQYF. CDR3 coding DNA: TGCAGCGTTGTGGGGGGAGAGGTGACAGATACGCAGTATTTT.

The chain has TRBV7-2 and TRBJ2-2; TRBD2 aligns across 7 bases. There are 13 residues in the CDR3. V shed 5 bases and J 5 bases; nucleotides not matched to a gene: 2. The germline V gene encodes CDR1 SGHTA and CDR2 FQGNSA. The DNA of the CDR3 is TGTGCCAGCAGCCCCGGGAGGACCGGGGAGCTGTTTTTT. The encoded protein is CASSPGRTGELFF.